One and the same sample provided the 8 T cell receptor beta chains below, sequenced in a study of identical twins. One entry per CDR3 protein, called by TCRdb with MiXCR from the 5' RACE reads. The table has roughly 290,000 distinct CDR3 sequences, 9.5% seen once. This sample also belongs to another study, concerning yellow fever vaccine responses in identical twins.

Sample: CD8+ T cells sorted from blood. These receptor sequences come from a woman under 30 in good health.

In this sample, this clonotype turned up many times. The V call is TRBV7-6, the J call TRBJ2-7; D is perhaps TRBD2 (6 bases). Deletions cut 1 base from V and 4 bases from J, with 11 bases between. The CDR3 has 14 residues. CDR1 is SGHVS, CDR2 FNYEAQ, per germline. CDR3 sequence reads: CASSLEPEGYEQYF. Here the CDR3 DNA reads TGTGCCAGCAGCTTAGAACCGGAGGGGTACGAGCAGTACTTC. The full variable domain, its missing parts supplied by reference TRBV7-6 and TRBJ2-7, is GAGVSQSPRYKVTKRGQDVALRCDPISGHVSLYWYRQALGQGPEFLTYFNYEAQQDKSGLPNDRFSAERPEGSISTLTIQRTEQRDSAMYRCASSLEPEGYEQYFGPGTRLTVT.

This clonotype was detected only a few times. The J gene is TRBJ2-5, the V gene TRBV10-3; 8 nucleotides line up with TRBD1. The CDR3 contains 16 residues. The junction had 11 bases not matched to a gene; V was cut back by 6 bases and J by 2 bases. Germline assignment: CDR1 ENHRY and CDR2 SYGVKD. Written as DNA, the CDR3 is TGTGCCATCAGGCCTGACAGGGGACGGGGGCAAGAGACCCAGTACTTC. It codes for CAIRPDRGRGQETQYF.

This clonotype was seen at least ten times. The CDR3, as DNA: TGTGCCAGTAGTATACCAGGGGGCGAGCAGTACTTC. It codes for CASSIPGGEQYF. V gene TRBV19 combines with J gene TRBJ2-7; 7 bases map to TRBD1. J lost 6 bases, V lost 2 bases, and 1 base had no gene match. Germline V gene sequence: CDR1 LNHDA, CDR2 SQIVND (reference sequence). The CDR3 has 12 residues. Together with reference TRBV19 and TRBJ2-7, the CDR3 gives the full variable domain: DGGITQSPKYLFRKEGQNVTLSCEQNLNHDAMYWYRQDPGQGLRLIYYSQIVNDFQKGDIAEGYSVSREKKESFPLTVTSAQKNPTAFYLCASSIPGGEQYFGPGTRLTVT.

This clonotype was seen more than once but under ten times. V usage is TRBV7-3 and J usage is TRBJ2-2; D tentatively fits TRBD1 or TRBD2 (5 bases each). The CDR3 has 15 amino acids. Per the germline V gene, CDR1 is SGHTA and CDR2 is FQGTGA. Trimming shortened V by 2 bases and J by 2 bases, and 9 bases separated the two germline ends. The CDR3 DNA reads as TGTGCCAGCAGCTTATTAGGGGACAACACCGGGGAGCTGTTTTTT. It codes for CASSLLGDNTGELFF.

The CDR3 spells CASSLQAGGGYNEQFF. The CDR3 region has the DNA TGCGCCAGCAGCCTTCAAGCGGGGGGGGGTTACAATGAGCAGTTCTTC. This chain links TRBV4-1 with TRBJ2-1; 10 nucleotides agree with TRBD2. Per the germline V gene, CDR1 is MGHRA and CDR2 is YSYEKL. V lost 4 bases, J lost 4 bases, and 7 bases stayed unmatched. The CDR3 sequence is 16 residues long.

The chain joins TRBV27 to TRBJ2-1; TRBD1 matches at 8 bases. With V trimmed by 1 base and J by 0 bases, 5 bases remained unmatched. The CDR3 runs to 17 residues. Germline V gene data show CDR1 as MNHEY and CDR2 as SMNVEV (reference sequence). CDR3 residues: CASSLLATGGSYNEQFF. CDR3 nucleotide sequence: TGTGCCAGCAGTTTATTGGCAACAGGGGGCTCCTACAATGAGCAGTTCTTC.

Of note for this clonotype: This may arise from a read error, as a much more abundant clone is one base away. V is TRBV4-2 and J is TRBJ2-3; perhaps TRBD1 as D (6 bases). In germline, CDR1 is LGHNA, CDR2 YNFKEQ. The CDR3 is 13 amino acids. V lost 7 bases to trimming and J lost 6 bases, with 14 bases between them. The CDR3 bases are TGTGCCAGCATCCATGGAAGGGGGGATACGCAGTATTTT. Encoded protein: CASIHGRGDTQYF.

The chain joins TRBV20-1 to TRBJ2-7; TRBD1 might be the D (6 bases). Germline assignment: CDR1 DFQATT and CDR2 SNEGSKA (reference sequence). The CDR3 is 16 amino acids. The ends were cut back, 3 bases at V and 1 base at J, with 19 bases in the middle. DNA of the CDR3: TGCAGTGCTAGGCGTAAACAGGGAGTTGCGTCCTACGAGCAGTACTTC. Its translation is CSARRKQGVASYEQYF.